The 24 T cell receptor beta chains below come from one sample, sequenced in a study of tumor-infiltrating lymphocytes in primary liver carcinoma listed by TCRdb under 2017. RNA from unsorted whole blood was extracted with TRIzol reagent, and germline DNA was obtained with the DNeasy Blood & Tissue kit. Sequencing was performed on an Illumina HiSeq 2500. Starting from approximately 0.5 ug total RNA, TCRbeta-specific cDNA was produced by reverse transcription with a constant-region primer and ProtoScript II reverse transcriptase. Construction of the TCRbeta libraries relied on three nested rounds of multiplex PCR, following a slightly modified ARM-PCR procedure. Each of the first two PCR rounds ran for around 11 cycles and used multiplex TRBV1-TRBV30 forward primers together with a Cbeta reverse primer. TCRdb reworked the public reads: Q25 trimming with fastp, MiXCR clone assembly, productive beta chains retained. Each entry merges the rows of one CDR3 protein and shows their most common DNA and genes. Here the sample has about 300,000 distinct CDR3 sequences; roughly two thirds occur a single time. Clones ranked in the top ten supply roughly 9% of the sample.

The sequenced sample was peripheral blood. The receptors shown here come from a man aged 35 to 55 with primary liver carcinoma and hepatitis B virus infection.

This clonotype was found once. The chain carries TRBV4-1 and TRBJ2-1; no clear D. The length of the CDR3 is 16 residues. Trimming took 4 bases from V and 0 from J, leaving 13 bases between them. Germline V CDR1 and CDR2: MGHRA, YSYEKL. The CDR3 region is CASSPDRTPSYNEQFF. The CDR3 nucleotides are TGCGCCAGCAGCCCTGATCGGACCCCCTCCTACAATGAGCAGTTCTTC.

This chain connects TRBV28 to TRBJ2-5; TRBD1 might be the D (6 bases). Trimming stripped 6 bases from V and 5 bases from J, with 7 bases between. The CDR3 totals 11 residues. Germline V CDR1 and CDR2: MDHEN, SYDVKM. The CDR3 DNA is TGTGCCAGCAGGCAGGGGGAGACCCAGTACTTC. The encoded protein is CASRQGETQYF.

In the case of this clonotype: Sequence at one end of the junction differs from germline and may be a read error. Here the CDR3 reads CVSSLGGVAGVNVLTF. The CDR3 DNA follows: TGTGTCAGCAGCTTAGGCGGGGTGGCGGGGGTCAACGTCCTGACTTTC. V is TRBV11-2 and J is TRBJ2-6, with 7 bases that match TRBD2. Germline CDR1 is SGHAT and CDR2 is FQNNGV. The CDR3 contains 16 residues. Looking up the rest from reference TRBV11-2 and TRBJ2-6 gives the full variable domain: EAGVAQSPRYKIIEKRQSVAFWCNPISGHATLYWYQQILGQGPKLLIQFQNNGVVDDSQLPKDRFSAERLKGVDSTLKIQPAKLEDSAVYLCVSSLGGVAGVNVLTFGAGSRLTVL.

For this clonotype: A read error may explain this, as a much larger clone is one base away. This rearrangement joins TRBV4-1 to TRBJ2-3; 11 bases are shared with TRBD2. V shed 5 bases and J 2 bases; nucleotides not matched to a gene: 12. This CDR3 has 18 amino acids. Germline V gene lookup returns CDR1 MGHRA and CDR2 YSYEKL. The CDR3 region is CASSEIHGTSGFTDTQYF. The CDR3 DNA reads as TGCGCCAGCAGCGAGATCCACGGGACTAGCGGATTCACAGATACGCAGTATTTT.

As regards this clonotype: With a much larger clone just one base away, this may be a read error. The genes are TRBV11-1 and TRBJ2-1, with D possibly being TRBD2 (5 bases). Germline V gene data show CDR1 as SGHAT and CDR2 as FQDESV (reference sequence). There are 20 residues in the CDR3. Trimming left V 5 bases short and J 4 bases short, with 30 bases between. DNA for the CDR3: TGTGCCAGCAGCCGACGACCCACCCTGGGAGCGCCGGAACTATACAATGAGCAGTTCTTC. Translated, it gives CASSRRPTLGAPELYNEQFF. Based on the CDR3 plus reference TRBV11-1 and TRBJ2-1, the full variable domain is EAEVAQSPRYKITEKSQAVAFWCDPISGHATLYWYRQILGQGPELLVQFQDESVVDDSQLPKDRFSAERLKGVDSTLKIQPAELGDSAMYLCASSRRPTLGAPELYNEQFFGPGTRLTVL.

This sequence joins TRBV11-1 and TRBJ1-1; TRBD1 might be the D (5 bases). This CDR3 is 14 amino acids long. Between the trimmed V and J ends, which lost 5 bases and 5 bases, there was a span of 15 bases. Germline V CDR1 and CDR2: SGHAT, FQDESV (reference sequence). In nucleotides, the CDR3 is TGTGCCAGCAGCCATGCAACGGGGCGTACTGAAGCTTTCTTT. Amino acid sequence: CASSHATGRTEAFF.

This clonotype was counted many times. The chain recombines TRBV12-3 or TRBV12-4 with TRBJ1-4; D remains unclear. Trimming cost V 5 bases and J 8 bases, with 12 bases left between them. The CDR3 loop spans 13 amino acids. Here the CDR3 reads CASSPGWREKLFF. For the CDR3, the DNA is TGTGCCAGCAGTCCCGGATGGAGGGAAAAACTGTTTTTT.

This clonotype was seen just once. Since a much larger clone is just one base distant, this may be a read error. Because the CDR3 is missing its conserved closing phenylalanine or tryptophan, this is likely a read error. The V and J genes are TRBV6-6 and TRBJ2-1; 14 bases align to TRBD2. The CDR3 runs to 17 residues. Losses at the gene ends were 2 bases for V and 9 bases for J; bases not matched to a gene: 9. Germline V gene data show CDR1 as MNHNY and CDR2 as SVGAGI (reference sequence). For the CDR3, the DNA is TGTGCCAGCAGTTACCCCGGGGGACTAGCGGGAGTGGCTGAGCAGTTCGTC. It codes for CASSYPGGLAGVAEQFV.

The chain carries TRBV11-2 and TRBJ2-3, with no clear D. The germline V gene has CDR1 SGHAT and CDR2 FQNNGV. V lost 5 bases to trimming and J lost 8 bases, with 14 bases between them. The CDR3 runs to 13 residues. The CDR3 reads CASSTPPRTTQYF. DNA of the CDR3: TGTGCCAGCAGCACCCCACCACGTACTACGCAGTATTTT.

The table lists this clonotype with a count of one. A read error may be the cause here, since a much bigger clone is one base away. The J gene is TRBJ2-7, the V gene TRBV6-6; D may be TRBD1 or TRBD2 (6 bases each). Germline lookup yields CDR1 MNHNY and CDR2 SVGAGI (reference sequence). The CDR3 consists of 16 residues. The CDR3 DNA is TGTGCCAGCAGTTACGGGTTGGGGGGCCTAGGCGACGAGCAGTGCTTC. The encoded protein is CASSYGLGGLGDEQCF.

CDR3 loop: CASSRIEGQGRPTGTNGRMYEQYF. The CDR3 nucleotides are TGCGCCAGCAGCCGAATAGAGGGGCAGGGTCGTCCGACCGGGACTAACGGGAGGATGTACGAGCAGTACTTC. The J gene is TRBJ2-7, the V gene TRBV4-1, with TRBD2 identical over 7 bases. The CDR3 covers 24 residues. Germline V gene sequence: CDR1 MGHRA, CDR2 YSYEKL. V dropped 4 bases and J dropped 4; count of bases not matched to a gene: 37.

For this clonotype: This is likely a read error, given that the CDR3 carries no conserved phenylalanine or tryptophan at its end. V gene TRBV29-1 combines with J gene TRBJ2-1; TRBD2 matches 9 bases. The CDR3 is made up of 15 amino acids. CDR1 is SQVTM, CDR2 ANQGSEA, per germline. Trimming at V came to 3 bases and at J to 10 bases, leaving 13 bases not matched to a gene. The CDR3 protein is CSVEEVGGRAFEQFS. The CDR3 DNA sequence: TGCAGCGTTGAGGAAGTCGGCGGGAGGGCCTTCGAGCAGTTCTCC.

About this clonotype itself: Here the CDR3 omits its conserved ending phenylalanine or tryptophan, so a read error is the likely source. No DNA is shown, since the ends of the CDR3 on it are uncertain; the CDR3 is the one TCRdb lists. The rearrangement joins TRBV10-3 to TRBJ2-2; the D call in the table, TRBD2, was not verified against the DNA. The germline V gene has CDR1 ENHRY and CDR2 SYGVKD. The CDR3 extends over 12 residues, inclusive of both ends. CDR3 region: CAAGGAEGELFS.

As concerns this clonotype: This may be a read error: a much more frequent sequence differs by one nucleotide. This chain's CDR3 is CASSLSEREQYF. The CDR3 nucleotides read TGTGCCAGCAGCTTGAGTGAAAGGGAGCAGTACTTC. J is TRBJ2-7 and V is TRBV5-6, with no clear D. Germline V gives CDR1 SGHDT, CDR2 YYEEEE. The CDR3 runs to 12 residues. Trimming pared 1 base from V and 7 bases from J, leaving 9 bases between.

About this clonotype itself: At one end, the junction sequence differs from germline, possibly due to a read error. This chain connects TRBV11-2 to TRBJ2-2, with 7 bases that match TRBD2. The CDR3 sequence is 17 residues long. Germline values: CDR1 SGHAT, CDR2 FQNNGV. The CDR3 coding sequence is TGTGCCATCAGCTTATTTTCGCGGCGGGAGAACACGGGGGAGCTGTTTTTT. It translates to CAISLFSRRENTGELFF. The full variable domain, its missing parts supplied by reference TRBV11-2 and TRBJ2-2, is EAGVAQSPRYKIIEKRQSVAFWCNPISGHATLYWYQQILGQGPKLLIQFQNNGVVDDSQLPKDRFSAERLKGVDSTLKIQPAKLEDSAVYLCAISLFSRRENTGELFFGEGSRLTVL.

On this clonotype: One end of the junction varies from germline; a read error may be responsible. The chain carries TRBV4-3 and TRBJ1-2; D remains ambiguous. Looked up from germline, CDR1 is LGHNA and CDR2 is YSLEER. The CDR3 loop spans 14 amino acids. CDR3 bases: TGCGCCAGCAGCCAAGATCTGGGCAGCTATGGCTATATCTTC. Translating it yields CASSQDLGSYGYIF.

On this clonotype: The junction shows a germline mismatch at one end, possibly a read error. This chain uses TRBV10-2 with TRBJ2-3, with D tentatively TRBD1 or TRBD2 (5 bases each). Germline V gives CDR1 WSHSY, CDR2 SAAADI. This CDR3 has 14 amino acids. CDR3: CASNFIGERDTQCF. CDR3 DNA: TGCGCCAGCAATTTTATAGGGGAACGGGATACGCAGTGTTTT.

This clonotype was observed a handful of times. A single base separates this from a much larger clone, so it may be a read error. The V and J genes are TRBV4-3 and TRBJ2-3, with 9 bases fitting TRBD2. This CDR3 region has 16 residues. V lost 1 base to trimming and J lost 5 bases; unmatched junction nucleotides: 7. In germline, CDR1 is LGHNA, CDR2 YSLEER. CDR3 in amino acids: CASSQAAAGGEDTQYF. The DNA for the CDR3 is TGCGCCAGCAGCCAAGCCGCTGCGGGAGGGGAAGATACGCAGTATTTT.

Regarding this clonotype: The junction does not match germline at one end; this may be a read error. The chain has TRBV11-1 and TRBJ2-5; the D is unclear. CDR3 length: 12 amino acids. CDR1 is SGHAT, CDR2 FQDESV, per germline (reference sequence). This CDR3 reads CAISSLGVTQNF. CDR3 bases: TGTGCCATCAGCTCTCTCGGTGTGACCCAGAACTTC. Full variable domain (rest looked up from reference TRBV11-1 and TRBJ2-5): EAEVAQSPRYKITEKSQAVAFWCDPISGHATLYWYRQILGQGPELLVQFQDESVVDDSQLPKDRFSAERLKGVDSTLKIQPAELGDSAMYLCAISSLGVTQNFGPGTRLLVL.

This clonotype was recorded many times. V and J are TRBV12-3 or TRBV12-4 and TRBJ1-5; possibly TRBD1 for D (5 bases). Trimming removed 5 bases from V and 2 bases from J, with 16 bases in between. The CDR3 runs to 16 residues. This CDR3 is CASSGAVGVGNQPQHF. As DNA, the CDR3 is TGTGCCAGCAGTGGGGCAGTGGGGGTAGGCAATCAGCCCCAGCATTTT.

V gene TRBV4-1 combines with J gene TRBJ2-5; either TRBD1 or TRBD2 may fit D (5 bases each). The CDR3 sequence is 15 residues long. V gave up 2 bases and J gave up 1 base, with 11 bases separating them. Germline CDR1 and CDR2: MGHRA and YSYEKL. In nucleotides, the CDR3 is TGCGCCAGCAGCCAAACCGGGGCTAGCCAAGAGACCCAGTACTTC. It specifies CASSQTGASQETQYF.

The chain links TRBV29-1 to TRBJ2-1, with D possibly being TRBD2 (6 bases). The V gene's germline CDR1 is SQVTM and CDR2 ANQGSEA. The CDR3 has 15 amino acids. V was cut by 0 bases and J by 8 bases, with 17 bases left in between. The CDR3 protein is CSVEEAGPRIDEQFF. CDR3 nucleotides: TGCAGCGTTGAAGAGGCGGGACCTCGGATCGATGAGCAGTTCTTC.

This clonotype has more than one count but fewer than ten. The V and J genes are TRBV28 and TRBJ2-5; no firm D call. This CDR3 contains 12 residues. Trimming took off 5 bases at V and 5 bases at J, with 9 bases between the two ends. Germline V gives CDR1 MDHEN, CDR2 SYDVKM. The CDR3 DNA reads as TGTGCCAGCAGTCCCTTAAGGGAGACCCAGTACTTC. This gives the protein CASSPLRETQYF.

This CDR3 is CSVGDRELAFF. The CDR3 bases are TGCAGTGTGGGGGACAGGGAGCTTGCTTTCTTT. V and J are TRBV29-1 and TRBJ1-1, with TRBD1 identical over 9 bases. Per the germline V gene, CDR1 is SQVTM and CDR2 is ANQGSEA. There are 11 residues in the CDR3.